Listed below are T cell receptor beta chains from one sample, sequenced in a study of regulatory T cells in long-lasting Graves disease. TCRdb independently ran MiXCR on the multiplex PCR reads; one entry per CDR3 protein. The table has about 420,000 distinct CDR3 sequences, about 16% seen once; the top ten hold approximately 22%. These data were also reused for a study on T cells in Graves' hyperthyroidism and ophthalmopathy.

The sequenced sample was peripheral blood mononuclear cells (PBMCs), obtained at new diagnosis, from a patient treated with antithyroid drugs. The source of these receptors is a woman in her late teens or twenties with Graves disease. Each CDR3 is given with its conserved first and last residue. The D gene is left open where the match is weak. Only part of the rows carry a size: once, few, many, or a class if the clone is expanded.

d_call,clone_size,j_call,v_call,cdr3_aa,cdr3_nt
TRBD2,many,TRBJ2-5,TRBV29-1,CSAAVLAAGGGAQYF,TGCAGCGCCGCCGTGCTAGCGGCTGGCGGCGGGGCCCAGTACTTC
.,many,TRBJ2-1,TRBV27,CASSDYNEQFF,TGTGCCAGCAGTGACTACAATGAGCAGTTCTTC
.,few,TRBJ1-6,TRBV4-2,CASSQERQYNSPLHF,TGTGCCAGCAGCCAAGAAAGGCAGTATAATTCACCCCTCCACTTT
TRBD1,.,TRBJ1-2,TRBV28,CASRMTGGGYGYTF,TGTGCCAGCAGGATGACAGGGGGCGGCTATGGCTACACCTTC
.,many,TRBJ2-1,TRBV29-1,CSVGVKWDEQFF,TGCAGCGTTGGTGTAAAGTGGGATGAGCAGTTCTTC
.,.,TRBJ2-6,TRBV6-2/TRBV6-3,CASSTSSSGANVLTF,TGTGCCAGCAGCACGAGCAGCTCTGGGGCCAACGTCCTGACTTTC
.,many,TRBJ2-1,TRBV28,CASSPGTEGHYEQFF,TGTGCCAGCAGTCCTGGGACGGAAGGACACTATGAGCAGTTCTTC
.,many,TRBJ2-3,TRBV28,CASSFMGPFTDTQYF,TGTGCCAGCAGTTTCATGGGTCCTTTCACAGATACGCAGTATTTT
.,.,TRBJ2-5,TRBV27,CASSYAGSETQYF,TGTGCCAGCAGTTACGCGGGATCGGAGACCCAGTACTTC
TRBD2,many,TRBJ2-1,TRBV2,CATGLAVNNEQFF,TGTGCCACAGGACTAGCGGTAAACAATGAGCAGTTCTTC
TRBD2,.,TRBJ2-2,TRBV7-9,CASSSGLAGGPNTGELFF,TGTGCCAGCAGCTCCGGACTAGCGGGAGGCCCAAACACCGGGGAGCTGTTTTTT
TRBD2,.,TRBJ2-7,TRBV7-9,CASSPRGASGSQHSYEQYF,TGTGCCAGCAGCCCGCGGGGGGCTAGCGGGAGTCAACACTCCTACGAGCAGTACTTC
.,.,TRBJ2-1,TRBV5-1,CASSFGIGNEQFF,TGCGCCAGCAGCTTCGGGATCGGGAATGAGCAGTTCTTC